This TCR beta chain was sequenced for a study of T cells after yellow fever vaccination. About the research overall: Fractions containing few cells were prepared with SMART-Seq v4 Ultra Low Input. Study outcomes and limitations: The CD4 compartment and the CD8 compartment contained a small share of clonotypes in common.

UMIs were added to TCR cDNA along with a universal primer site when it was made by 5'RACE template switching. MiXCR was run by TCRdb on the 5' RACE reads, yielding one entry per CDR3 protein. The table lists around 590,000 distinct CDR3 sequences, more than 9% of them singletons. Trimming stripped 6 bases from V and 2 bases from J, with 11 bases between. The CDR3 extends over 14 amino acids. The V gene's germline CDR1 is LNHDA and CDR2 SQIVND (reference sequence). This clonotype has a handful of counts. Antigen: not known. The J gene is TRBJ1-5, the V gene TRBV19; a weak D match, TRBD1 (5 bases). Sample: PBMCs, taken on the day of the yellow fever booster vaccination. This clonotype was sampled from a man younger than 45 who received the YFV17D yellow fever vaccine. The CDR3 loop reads CASSPGRRNQPQHF. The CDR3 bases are TGTGCCAGTAGCCCGGGACGCCGCAATCAGCCCCAGCATTTT.